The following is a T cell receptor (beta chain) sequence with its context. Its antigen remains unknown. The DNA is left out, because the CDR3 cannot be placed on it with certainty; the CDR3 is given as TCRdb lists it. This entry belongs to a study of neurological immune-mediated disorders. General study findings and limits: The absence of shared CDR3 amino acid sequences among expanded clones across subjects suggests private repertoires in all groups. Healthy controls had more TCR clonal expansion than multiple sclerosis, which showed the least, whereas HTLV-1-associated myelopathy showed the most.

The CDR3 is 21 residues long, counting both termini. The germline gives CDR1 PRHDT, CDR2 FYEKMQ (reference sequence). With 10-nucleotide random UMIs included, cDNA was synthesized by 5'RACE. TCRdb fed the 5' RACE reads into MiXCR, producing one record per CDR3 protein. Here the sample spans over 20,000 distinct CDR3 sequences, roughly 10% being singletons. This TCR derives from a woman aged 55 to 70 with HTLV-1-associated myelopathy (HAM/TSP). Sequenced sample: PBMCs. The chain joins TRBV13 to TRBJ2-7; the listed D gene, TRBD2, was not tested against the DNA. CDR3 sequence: CASSFYICSASIVGILYEQYF.